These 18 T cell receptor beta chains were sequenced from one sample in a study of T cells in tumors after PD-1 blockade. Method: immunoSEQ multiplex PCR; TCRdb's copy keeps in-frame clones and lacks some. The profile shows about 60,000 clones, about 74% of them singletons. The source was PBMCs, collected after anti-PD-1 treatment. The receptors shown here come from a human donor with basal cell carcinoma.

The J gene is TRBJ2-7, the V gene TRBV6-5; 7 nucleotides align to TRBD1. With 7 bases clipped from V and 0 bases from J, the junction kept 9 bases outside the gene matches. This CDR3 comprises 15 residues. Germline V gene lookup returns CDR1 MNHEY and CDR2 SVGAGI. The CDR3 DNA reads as TGTGCCAGCACCCTAGGGACAGTTGTCTCCTACGAGCAGTACTTC. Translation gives CASTLGTVVSYEQYF.

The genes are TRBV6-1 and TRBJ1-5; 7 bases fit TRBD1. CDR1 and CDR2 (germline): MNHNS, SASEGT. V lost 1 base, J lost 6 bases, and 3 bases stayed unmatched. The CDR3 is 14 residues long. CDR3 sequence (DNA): TGTGCCAGCAGTGAAGGGACAGGAATTCAGCCCCAGCATTTT. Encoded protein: CASSEGTGIQPQHF.

The CDR3 reads CASSQGEGAFNEQFF. The DNA for the CDR3 is TGTGCCAGCAGCCAAGGAGAAGGGGCGTTCAATGAGCAGTTCTTC. This chain uses TRBV4-2 with TRBJ2-1; D possibly corresponds to TRBD1 (5 bases). The CDR3 is made up of 15 amino acids. Germline-derived CDR1 and CDR2 are LGHNA and YNFKEQ. The germline V and J ends were trimmed by 1 base and 6 bases, with 13 bases remaining between them.

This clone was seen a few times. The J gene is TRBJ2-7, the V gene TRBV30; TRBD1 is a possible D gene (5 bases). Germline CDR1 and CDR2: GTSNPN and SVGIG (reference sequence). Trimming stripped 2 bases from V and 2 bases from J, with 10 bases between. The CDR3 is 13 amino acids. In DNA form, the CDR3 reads TGTGCCTGGAGTAATCCAGGGCCCTACGAGCAGTACTTC. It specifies CAWSNPGPYEQYF.

The CDR3 coding sequence is TGTGCCAGCAGTGGGGGATCCGGGACAGGGGGTAAGGGCAATCAGCCCCAGCATTTT. This translates into CASSGGSGTGGKGNQPQHF. This rearrangement joins TRBV6-1 to TRBJ1-5, with 11 nucleotides matching TRBD1. Per germline, CDR1 MNHNS and CDR2 SASEGT. Trimming took 4 bases from V and 2 from J; bases not matched to a gene: 13. This CDR3 is 19 amino acids long.

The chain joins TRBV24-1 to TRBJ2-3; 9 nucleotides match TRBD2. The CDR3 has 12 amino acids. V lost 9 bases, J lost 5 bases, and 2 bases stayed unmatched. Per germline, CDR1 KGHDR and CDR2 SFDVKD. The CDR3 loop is CATGGGEDTQYF. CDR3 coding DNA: TGTGCCACCGGCGGGGGGGAAGATACGCAGTATTTT.

The CDR3 DNA reads as TGTGCCAGCAGCCTTAGGGGTTACGAGCAGTACTTC. Translated, it gives CASSLRGYEQYF. The gene calls are TRBV3-1 (or the pseudogene TRBV3-2) and TRBJ2-7; maybe TRBD1 (5 bases). V was cut by 4 bases and J by 4 bases, with 8 bases left in between. The CDR3 runs 12 residues. Germline values: CDR1 LGHDT, CDR2 YNNKEL (reference sequence).

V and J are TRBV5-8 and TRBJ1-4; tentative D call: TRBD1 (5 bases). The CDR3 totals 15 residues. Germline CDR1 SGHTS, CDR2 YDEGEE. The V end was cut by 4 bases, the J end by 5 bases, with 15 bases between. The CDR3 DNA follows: TGTGCCAGCAGCCCAGGGCCGATAAGGAATGAAAAACTGTTTTTT. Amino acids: CASSPGPIRNEKLFF.

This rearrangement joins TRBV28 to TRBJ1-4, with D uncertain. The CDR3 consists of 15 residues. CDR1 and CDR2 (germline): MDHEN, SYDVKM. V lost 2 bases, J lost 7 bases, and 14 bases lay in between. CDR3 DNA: TGTGCCAGCAGTTTAAGGCCGCTCGGTCGTGAAAAACTGTTTTTT. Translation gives CASSLRPLGREKLFF. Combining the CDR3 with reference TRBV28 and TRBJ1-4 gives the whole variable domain DVKVTQSSRYLVKRTGEKVFLECVQDMDHENMFWYRQDPGLGLRLIYFSYDVKMKEKGDIPEGYSVSREKKERFSLILESASTNQTSMYLCASSLRPLGREKLFFGSGTQLSVL.

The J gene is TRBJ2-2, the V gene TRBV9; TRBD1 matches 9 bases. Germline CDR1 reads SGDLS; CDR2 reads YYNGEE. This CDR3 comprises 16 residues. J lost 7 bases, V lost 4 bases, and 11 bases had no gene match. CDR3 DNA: TGTGCCAGCAGCCCCCGGACAGGGGCAGGAGGCGGGGAGCTGTTTTTT. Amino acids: CASSPRTGAGGGELFF.

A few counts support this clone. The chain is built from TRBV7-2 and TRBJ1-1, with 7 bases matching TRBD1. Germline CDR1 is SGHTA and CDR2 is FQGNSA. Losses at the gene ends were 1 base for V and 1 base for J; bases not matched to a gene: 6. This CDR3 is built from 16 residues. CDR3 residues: CASSLGRTGSNTEAFF. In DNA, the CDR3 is TGTGCCAGCAGCTTAGGGAGGACAGGTTCGAACACTGAAGCTTTCTTT.

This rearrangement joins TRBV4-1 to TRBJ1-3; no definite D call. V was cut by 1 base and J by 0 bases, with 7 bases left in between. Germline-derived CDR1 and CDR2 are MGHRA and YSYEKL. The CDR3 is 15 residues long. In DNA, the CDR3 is TGCGCCAGCAGCCAAGGATATTTCTCTGGAAACACCATATATTTT. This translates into CASSQGYFSGNTIYF.

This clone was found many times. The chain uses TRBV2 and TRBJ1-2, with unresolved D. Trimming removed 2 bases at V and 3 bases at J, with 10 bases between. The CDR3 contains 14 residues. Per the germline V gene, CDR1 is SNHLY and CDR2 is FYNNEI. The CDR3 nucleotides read TGTGCCAGCAGTGAATTGGTTGGCGACTATGGCTACACCTTC. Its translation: CASSELVGDYGYTF.

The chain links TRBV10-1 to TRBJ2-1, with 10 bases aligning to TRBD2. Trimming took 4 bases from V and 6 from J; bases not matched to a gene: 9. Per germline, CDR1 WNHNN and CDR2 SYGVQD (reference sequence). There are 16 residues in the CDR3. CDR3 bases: TGCGCCAGCAGTGTTGTCCAACTAGCGGGGTTCAATGAGCAGTTCTTC. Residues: CASSVVQLAGFNEQFF.

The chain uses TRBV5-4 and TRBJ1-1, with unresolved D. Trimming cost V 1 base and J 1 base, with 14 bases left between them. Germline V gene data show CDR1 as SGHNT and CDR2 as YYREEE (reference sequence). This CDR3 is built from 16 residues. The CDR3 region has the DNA TGTGCCAGCAGCTTGACGGCGGGCGCGGGGAACACTGAAGCTTTCTTT. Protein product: CASSLTAGAGNTEAFF.

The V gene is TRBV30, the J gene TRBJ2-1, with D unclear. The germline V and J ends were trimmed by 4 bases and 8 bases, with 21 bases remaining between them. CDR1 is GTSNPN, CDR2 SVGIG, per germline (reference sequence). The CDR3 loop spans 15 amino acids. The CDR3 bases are TGTGCCTGGACTTATAACCGGGCGTTTAGGGATGAGCAGTTCTTC. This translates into CAWTYNRAFRDEQFF.

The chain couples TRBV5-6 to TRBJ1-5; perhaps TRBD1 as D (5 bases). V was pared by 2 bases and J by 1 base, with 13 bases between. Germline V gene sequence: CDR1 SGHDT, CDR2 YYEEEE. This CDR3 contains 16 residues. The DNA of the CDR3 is TGTGCCAGCAGCTTTTCAGGGAAGAGAAGCAATCAGCCCCAGCATTTT. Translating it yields CASSFSGKRSNQPQHF.

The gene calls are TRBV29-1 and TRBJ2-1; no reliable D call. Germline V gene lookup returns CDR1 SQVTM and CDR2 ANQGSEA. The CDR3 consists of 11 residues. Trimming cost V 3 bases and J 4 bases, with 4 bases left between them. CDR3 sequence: CSVELYNEQFF. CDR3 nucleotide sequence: TGCAGCGTTGAGTTATACAATGAGCAGTTCTTC.